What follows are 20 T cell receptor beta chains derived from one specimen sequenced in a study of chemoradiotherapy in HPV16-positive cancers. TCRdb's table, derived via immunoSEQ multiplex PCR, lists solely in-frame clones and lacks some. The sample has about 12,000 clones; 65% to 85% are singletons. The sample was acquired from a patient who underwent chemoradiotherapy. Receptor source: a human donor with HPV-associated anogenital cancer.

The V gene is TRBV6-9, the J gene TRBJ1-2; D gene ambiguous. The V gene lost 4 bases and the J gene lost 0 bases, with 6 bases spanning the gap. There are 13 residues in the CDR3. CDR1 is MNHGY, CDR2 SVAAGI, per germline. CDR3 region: CASSSKANYGYTF. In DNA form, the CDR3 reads TGTGCCAGCAGTTCGAAAGCTAACTATGGCTACACCTTC.

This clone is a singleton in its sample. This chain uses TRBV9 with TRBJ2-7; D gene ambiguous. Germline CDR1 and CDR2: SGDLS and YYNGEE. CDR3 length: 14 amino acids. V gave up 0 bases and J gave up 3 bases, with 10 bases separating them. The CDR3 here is CASSVDIEYYEQYF. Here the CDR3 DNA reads TGTGCCAGCAGCGTAGATATAGAGTACTACGAGCAGTACTTC.

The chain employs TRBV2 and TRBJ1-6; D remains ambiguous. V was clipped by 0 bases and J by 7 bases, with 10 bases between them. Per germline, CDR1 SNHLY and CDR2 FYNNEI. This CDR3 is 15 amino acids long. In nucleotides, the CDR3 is TGTGCCAGCAGTGAAGCGAACAGCCAAAATTCACCCCTCCACTTT. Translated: CASSEANSQNSPLHF.

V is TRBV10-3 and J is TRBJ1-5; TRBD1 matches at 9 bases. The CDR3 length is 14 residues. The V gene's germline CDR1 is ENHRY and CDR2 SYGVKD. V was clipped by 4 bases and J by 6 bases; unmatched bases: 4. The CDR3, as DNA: TGTGCCATCAGTGGGGACAGGGAGGGTCAGCCCCAGCATTTT. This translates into CAISGDREGQPQHF.

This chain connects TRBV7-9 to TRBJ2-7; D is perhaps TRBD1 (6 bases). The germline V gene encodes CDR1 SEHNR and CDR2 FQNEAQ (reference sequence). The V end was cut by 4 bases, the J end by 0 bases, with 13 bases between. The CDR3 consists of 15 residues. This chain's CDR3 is CASSYTGMASYEQYF. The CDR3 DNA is TGTGCCAGCAGCTACACAGGGATGGCCTCCTACGAGCAGTACTTC.

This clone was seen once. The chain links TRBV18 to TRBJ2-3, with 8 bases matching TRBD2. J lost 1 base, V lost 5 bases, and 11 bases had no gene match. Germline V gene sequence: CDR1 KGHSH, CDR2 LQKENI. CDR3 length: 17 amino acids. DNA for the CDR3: TGTGCCAGCTCAGTCTCGACTAGCGCGTTCGGCACAGATACGCAGTATTTT. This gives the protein CASSVSTSAFGTDTQYF.

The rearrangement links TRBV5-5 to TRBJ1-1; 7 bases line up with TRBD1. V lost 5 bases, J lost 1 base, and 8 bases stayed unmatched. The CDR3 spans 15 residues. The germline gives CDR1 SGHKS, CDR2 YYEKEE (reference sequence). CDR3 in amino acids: CASRTRGTENTEAFF. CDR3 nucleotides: TGTGCCAGCAGAACGAGGGGGACAGAGAACACTGAAGCTTTCTTT. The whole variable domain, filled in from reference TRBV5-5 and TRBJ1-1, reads DAGVTQSPTHLIKTRGQQVTLRCSPISGHKSVSWYQQVLGQGPQFIFQYYEKEERGRGNFPDRFSARQFPNYSSELNVNALLLGDSALYLCASRTRGTENTEAFFGQGTRLTVV.

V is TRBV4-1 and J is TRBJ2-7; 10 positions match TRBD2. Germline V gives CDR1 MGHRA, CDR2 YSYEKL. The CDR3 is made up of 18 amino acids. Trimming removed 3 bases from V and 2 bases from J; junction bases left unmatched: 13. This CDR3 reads CASSHLFPSGGKPYEQYF. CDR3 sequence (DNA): TGCGCCAGCAGCCACCTCTTTCCTAGCGGGGGAAAACCCTACGAGCAGTACTTC.

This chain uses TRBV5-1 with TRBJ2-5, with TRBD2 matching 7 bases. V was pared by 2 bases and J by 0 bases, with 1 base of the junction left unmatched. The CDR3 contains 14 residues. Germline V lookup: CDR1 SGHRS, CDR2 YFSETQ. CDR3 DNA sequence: TGCGCCAGCAGCTTTGGGACTAACCAAGAGACCCAGTACTTC. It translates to CASSFGTNQETQYF.

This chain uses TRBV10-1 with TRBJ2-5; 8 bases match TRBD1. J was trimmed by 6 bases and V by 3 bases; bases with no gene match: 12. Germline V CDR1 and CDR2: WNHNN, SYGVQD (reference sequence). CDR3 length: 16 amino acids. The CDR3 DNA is TGCGCCAGCAGTGACCGTACAGGGGGACCACTGAAGACCCAGTACTTC. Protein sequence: CASSDRTGGPLKTQYF.

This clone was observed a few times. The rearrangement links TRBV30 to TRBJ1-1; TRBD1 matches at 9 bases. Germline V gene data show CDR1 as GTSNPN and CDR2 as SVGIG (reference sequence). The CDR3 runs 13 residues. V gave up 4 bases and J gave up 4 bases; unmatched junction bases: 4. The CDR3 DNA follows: TGTGCCTGGAAACAGGGGGCGGCCACTGAAGCTTTCTTT. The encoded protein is CAWKQGAATEAFF.

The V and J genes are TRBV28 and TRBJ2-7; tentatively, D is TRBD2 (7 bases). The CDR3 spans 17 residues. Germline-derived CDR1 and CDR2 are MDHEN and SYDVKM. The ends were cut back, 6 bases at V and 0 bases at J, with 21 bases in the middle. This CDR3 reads CASSSWGGRISSYEQYF. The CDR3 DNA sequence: TGTGCCAGCAGCAGTTGGGGGGGGCGGATAAGCTCCTACGAGCAGTACTTC.

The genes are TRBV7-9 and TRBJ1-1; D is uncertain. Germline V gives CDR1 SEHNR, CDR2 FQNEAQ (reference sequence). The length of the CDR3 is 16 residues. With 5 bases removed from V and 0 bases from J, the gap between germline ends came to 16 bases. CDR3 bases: TGTGCCAGCAGCCATGCTGGGGAAGGAATGAACACTGAAGCTTTCTTT. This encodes CASSHAGEGMNTEAFF.

This chain's CDR3 is CASSQDWGDASALYGYTF. The CDR3 region has the DNA TGCGCCAGCAGCCAAGATTGGGGGGACGCTTCTGCTCTCTATGGCTACACCTTC. The chain recombines TRBV4-3 with TRBJ1-2, with D possibly TRBD1 on 5 matching bases. CDR3 length equals 18 residues. Germline V gene data show CDR1 as LGHNA and CDR2 as YSLEER. V was clipped by 0 bases and J by 4 bases, with 21 bases between them.

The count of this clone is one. The CDR3 nucleotides read TGTGCCAGCAGCGCCTCCTACGCCGGGACAACGAGTGACACTGAAGCTTTCTTT. Translating it yields CASSASYAGTTSDTEAFF. The rearrangement uses TRBV7-9 and TRBJ1-1; a possible D gene is TRBD1 (6 bases). Trimming took off 5 bases at V and 3 bases at J, with 25 bases between the two ends. CDR3 length: 18 residues. Germline V lookup: CDR1 SEHNR, CDR2 FQNEAQ (reference sequence).

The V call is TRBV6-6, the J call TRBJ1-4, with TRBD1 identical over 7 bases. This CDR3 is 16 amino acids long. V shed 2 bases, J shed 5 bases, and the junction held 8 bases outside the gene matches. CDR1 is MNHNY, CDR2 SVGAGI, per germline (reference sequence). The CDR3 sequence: CASSYRPGQKNEKLFF. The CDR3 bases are TGTGCCAGCAGTTACAGACCGGGACAGAAAAATGAAAAACTGTTTTTT.

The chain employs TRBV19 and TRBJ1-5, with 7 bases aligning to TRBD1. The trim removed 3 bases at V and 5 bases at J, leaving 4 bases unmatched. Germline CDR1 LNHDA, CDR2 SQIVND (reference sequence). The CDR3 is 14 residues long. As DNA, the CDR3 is TGTGCCAGTAGTATCCCCCAGGGGGATCAGCCCCAGCATTTT. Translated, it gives CASSIPQGDQPQHF.

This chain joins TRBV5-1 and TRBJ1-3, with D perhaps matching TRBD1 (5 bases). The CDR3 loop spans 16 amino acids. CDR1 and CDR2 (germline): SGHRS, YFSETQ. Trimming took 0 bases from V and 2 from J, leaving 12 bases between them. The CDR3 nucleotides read TGCGCCAGCAGCTTGGGTGGGGCAGGGCCTGGAAACACCATATATTTT. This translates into CASSLGGAGPGNTIYF.

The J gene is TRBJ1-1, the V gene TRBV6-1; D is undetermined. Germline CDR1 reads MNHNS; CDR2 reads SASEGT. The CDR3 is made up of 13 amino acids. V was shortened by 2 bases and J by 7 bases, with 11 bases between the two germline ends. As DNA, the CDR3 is TGTGCCAGCAGTGAAAGTGGCAACCTTGAAGCTTTCTTT. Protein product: CASSESGNLEAFF.

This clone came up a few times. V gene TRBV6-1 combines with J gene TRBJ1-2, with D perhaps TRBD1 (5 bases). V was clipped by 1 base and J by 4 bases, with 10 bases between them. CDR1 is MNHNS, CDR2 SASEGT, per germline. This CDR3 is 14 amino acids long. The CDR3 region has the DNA TGTGCCAGCAGTGAAGATGCAGGGTTCTATGGCTACACCTTC. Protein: CASSEDAGFYGYTF.